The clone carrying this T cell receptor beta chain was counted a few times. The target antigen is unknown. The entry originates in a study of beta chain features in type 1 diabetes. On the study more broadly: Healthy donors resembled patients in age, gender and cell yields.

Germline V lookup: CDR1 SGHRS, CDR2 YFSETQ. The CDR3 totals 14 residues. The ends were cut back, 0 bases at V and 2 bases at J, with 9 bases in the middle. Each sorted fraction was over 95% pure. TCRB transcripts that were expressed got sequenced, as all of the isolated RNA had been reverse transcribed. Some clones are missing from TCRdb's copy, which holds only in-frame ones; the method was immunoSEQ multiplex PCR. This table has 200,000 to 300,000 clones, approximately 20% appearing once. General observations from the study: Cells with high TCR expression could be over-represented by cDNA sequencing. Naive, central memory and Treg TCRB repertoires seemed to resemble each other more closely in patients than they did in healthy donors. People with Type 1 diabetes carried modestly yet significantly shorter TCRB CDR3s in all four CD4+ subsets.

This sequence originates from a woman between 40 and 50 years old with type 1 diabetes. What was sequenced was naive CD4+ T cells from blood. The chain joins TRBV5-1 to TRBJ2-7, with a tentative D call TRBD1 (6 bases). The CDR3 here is CASSLEGTTYEQYF. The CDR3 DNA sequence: TGCGCCAGCAGCTTGGAAGGGACAACCTACGAGCAGTACTTC. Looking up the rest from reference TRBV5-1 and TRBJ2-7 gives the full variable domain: KAGVTQTPRYLIKTRGQQVTLSCSPISGHRSVSWYQQTPGQGLQFLFEYFSETQRNKGNFPGRFSGRQFSNSRSEMNVSTLELGDSALYLCASSLEGTTYEQYFGPGTRLTVT.